Sequencing of this T cell receptor (beta chain) was carried out in a study of CD8 T cells in Susac syndrome. The CDR3 runs 15 residues. The V gene lost 4 bases and the J gene lost 0 bases, with 7 bases spanning the gap. Random hexamers were used to reverse transcribe the RNA input (0.5 to 1 ug). TCRdb passed the immunoSEQ multiplex PCR reads through MiXCR, listing each CDR3 protein once. This table holds roughly 200,000 distinct CDR3 sequences, approximately 96% found once. This clonotype was recorded once. The source is a human donor with multiple sclerosis. The chain uses TRBV12-3 or TRBV12-4 and TRBJ2-6; D is unresolved. Sequencing input: CD4+ T cells from PBMCs. The chain's CDR3 is CASSSQVSGANVLTF. The CDR3 coding sequence is TGTGCCAGCAGTTCGCAGGTCTCTGGGGCCAACGTCCTGACTTTC.